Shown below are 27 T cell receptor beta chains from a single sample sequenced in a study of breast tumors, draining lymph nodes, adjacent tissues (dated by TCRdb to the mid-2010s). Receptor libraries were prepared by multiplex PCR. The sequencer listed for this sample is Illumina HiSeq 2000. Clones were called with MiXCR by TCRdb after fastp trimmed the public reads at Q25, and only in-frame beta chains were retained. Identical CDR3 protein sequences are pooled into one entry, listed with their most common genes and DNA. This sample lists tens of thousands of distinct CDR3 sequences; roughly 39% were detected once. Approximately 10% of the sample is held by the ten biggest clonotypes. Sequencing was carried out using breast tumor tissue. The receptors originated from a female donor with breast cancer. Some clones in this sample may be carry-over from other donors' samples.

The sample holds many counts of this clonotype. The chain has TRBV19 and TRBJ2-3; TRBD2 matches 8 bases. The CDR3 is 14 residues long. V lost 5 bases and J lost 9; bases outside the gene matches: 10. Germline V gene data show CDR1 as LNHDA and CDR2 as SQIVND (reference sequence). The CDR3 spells CASSALAAPATQYF. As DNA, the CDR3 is TGTGCCAGTAGTGCACTAGCGGCCCCCGCAACGCAGTATTTT.

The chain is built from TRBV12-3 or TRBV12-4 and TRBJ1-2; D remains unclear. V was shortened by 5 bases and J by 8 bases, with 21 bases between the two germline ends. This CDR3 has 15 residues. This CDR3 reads CASSPRTNLAGGYTF. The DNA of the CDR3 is TGTGCCAGCAGTCCGAGGACCAATCTGGCGGGAGGCTACACCTTC.

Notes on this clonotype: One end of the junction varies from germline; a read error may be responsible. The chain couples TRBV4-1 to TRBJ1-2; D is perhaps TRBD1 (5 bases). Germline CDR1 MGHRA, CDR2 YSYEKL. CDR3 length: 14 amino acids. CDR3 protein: CVSGLGQGGVGYTF. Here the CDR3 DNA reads TGCGTCAGCGGCTTGGGTCAGGGCGGGGTTGGCTACACCTTC.

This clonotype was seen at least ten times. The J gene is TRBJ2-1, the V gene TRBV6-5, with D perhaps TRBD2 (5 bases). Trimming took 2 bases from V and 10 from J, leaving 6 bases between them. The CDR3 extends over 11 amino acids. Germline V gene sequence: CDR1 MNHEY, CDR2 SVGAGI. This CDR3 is CASSYGGEQFF. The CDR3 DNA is TGTGCCAGCAGTTACGGCGGGGAGCAGTTCTTC.

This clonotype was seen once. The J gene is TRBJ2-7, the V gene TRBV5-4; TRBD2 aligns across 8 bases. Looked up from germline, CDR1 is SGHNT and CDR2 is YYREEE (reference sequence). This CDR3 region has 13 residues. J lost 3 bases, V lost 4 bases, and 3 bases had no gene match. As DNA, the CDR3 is TGTGCCAGCAGCCTAGCGGGTAACTACGAGCAGTACTTC. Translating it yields CASSLAGNYEQYF. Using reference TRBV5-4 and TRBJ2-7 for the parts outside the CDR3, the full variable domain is ETGVTQSPTHLIKTRGQQVTLRCSSQSGHNTVSWYQQALGQGPQFIFQYYREEENGRGNFPPRFSGLQFPNYSSELNVNALELDDSALYLCASSLAGNYEQYFGPGTRLTVT.

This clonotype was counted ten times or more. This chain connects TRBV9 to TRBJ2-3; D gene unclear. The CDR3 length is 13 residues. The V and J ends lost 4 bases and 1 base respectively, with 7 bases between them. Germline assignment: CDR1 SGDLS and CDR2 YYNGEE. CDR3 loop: CASSTRGTDTQYF. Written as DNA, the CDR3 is TGTGCCAGCAGCACTCGAGGCACAGATACGCAGTATTTT.

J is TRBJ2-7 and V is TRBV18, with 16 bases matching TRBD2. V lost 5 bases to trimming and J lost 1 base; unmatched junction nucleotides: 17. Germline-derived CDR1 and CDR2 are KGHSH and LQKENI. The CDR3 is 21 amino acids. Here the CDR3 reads CASSSRDGTSGRARVSYEQYF. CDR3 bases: TGTGCCAGCTCATCGCGAGACGGGACTAGCGGGAGGGCCAGGGTTTCCTACGAGCAGTACTTC.

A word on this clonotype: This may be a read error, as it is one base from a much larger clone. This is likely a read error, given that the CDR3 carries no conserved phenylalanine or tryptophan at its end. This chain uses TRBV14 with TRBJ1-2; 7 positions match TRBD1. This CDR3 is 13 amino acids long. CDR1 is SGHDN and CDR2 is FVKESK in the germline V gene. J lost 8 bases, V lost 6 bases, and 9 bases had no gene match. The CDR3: CASSQNTQGGYTS. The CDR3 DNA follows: TGTGCCAGCAGTCAGAACACACAGGGGGGCTACACCTCC.

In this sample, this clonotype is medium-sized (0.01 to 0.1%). CDR3 DNA: TGTGCCAGCAGCGGTGTGCGTTCTGGGGCCAACGTCCTGACTTTC. Translating gives CASSGVRSGANVLTF. The chain employs TRBV2 and TRBJ2-6; D not certain. Germline V gene lookup returns CDR1 SNHLY and CDR2 FYNNEI. CDR3 size: 15 residues. Deletions cut 6 bases from V and 1 base from J, with 10 bases between.

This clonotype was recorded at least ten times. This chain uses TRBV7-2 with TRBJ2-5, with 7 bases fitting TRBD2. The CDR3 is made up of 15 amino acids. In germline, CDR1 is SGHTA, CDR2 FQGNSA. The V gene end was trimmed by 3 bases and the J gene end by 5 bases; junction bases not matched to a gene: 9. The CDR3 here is CASSFQASGRETQYF. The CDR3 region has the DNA TGTGCCAGCAGCTTCCAGGCTAGCGGTCGGGAGACCCAGTACTTC.

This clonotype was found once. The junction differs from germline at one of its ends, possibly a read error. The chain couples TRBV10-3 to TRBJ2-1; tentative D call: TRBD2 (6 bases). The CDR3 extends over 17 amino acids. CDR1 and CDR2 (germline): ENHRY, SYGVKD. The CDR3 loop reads CAIRRTSTRGSYKEQFF. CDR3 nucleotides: TGTGCCATCAGAAGGACCTCGACTAGGGGTTCCTACAAAGAGCAGTTTTTC.

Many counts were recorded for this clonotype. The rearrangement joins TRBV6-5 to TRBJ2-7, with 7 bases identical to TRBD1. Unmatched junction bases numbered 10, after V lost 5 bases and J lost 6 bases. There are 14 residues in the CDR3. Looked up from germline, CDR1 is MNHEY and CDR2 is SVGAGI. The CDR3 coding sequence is TGTGCCAGCAGTCCGGTATCGAGGGGGCGCGAGCAGTACTTC. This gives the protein CASSPVSRGREQYF.

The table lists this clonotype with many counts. The CDR3 region is CSVTQTGETEAFF. The CDR3 DNA follows: TGCAGCGTGACCCAGACAGGTGAGACTGAAGCTTTCTTT. The chain carries TRBV29-1 and TRBJ1-1, with D possibly being TRBD1 (6 bases). There are 13 residues in the CDR3. Germline loops: CDR1 SQVTM, CDR2 ANQGSEA. V was cut by 6 bases and J by 5 bases, with 16 bases left in between.

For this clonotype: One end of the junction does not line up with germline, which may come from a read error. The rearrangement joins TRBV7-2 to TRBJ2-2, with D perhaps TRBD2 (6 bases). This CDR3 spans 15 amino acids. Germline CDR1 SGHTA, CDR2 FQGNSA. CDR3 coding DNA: TGTGCCAGCAACTTAGCTTCAGGGAGGTCCGGGGAGCTGCTTTTT. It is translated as CASNLASGRSGELLF.

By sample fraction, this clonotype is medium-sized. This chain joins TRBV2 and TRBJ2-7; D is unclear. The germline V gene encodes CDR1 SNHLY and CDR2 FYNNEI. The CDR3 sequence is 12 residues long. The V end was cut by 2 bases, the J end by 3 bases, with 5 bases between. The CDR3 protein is CASSERFYEQYF. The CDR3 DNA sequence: TGTGCCAGCAGTGAAAGGTTCTACGAGCAGTACTTC.

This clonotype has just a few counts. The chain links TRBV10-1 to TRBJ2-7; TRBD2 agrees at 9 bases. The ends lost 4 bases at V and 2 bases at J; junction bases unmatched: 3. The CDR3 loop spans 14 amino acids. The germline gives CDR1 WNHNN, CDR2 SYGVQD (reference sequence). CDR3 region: CASSASGTPYEQYF. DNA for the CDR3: TGCGCCAGCAGTGCTAGCGGGACACCCTACGAGCAGTACTTC.

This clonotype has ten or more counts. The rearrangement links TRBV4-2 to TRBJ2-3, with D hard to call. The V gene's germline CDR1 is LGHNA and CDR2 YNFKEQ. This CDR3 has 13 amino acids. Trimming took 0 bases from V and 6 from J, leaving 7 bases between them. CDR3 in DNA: TGTGCCAGCAGCCAAGAGGCGGAGGATACGCAGTATTTT. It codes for CASSQEAEDTQYF.

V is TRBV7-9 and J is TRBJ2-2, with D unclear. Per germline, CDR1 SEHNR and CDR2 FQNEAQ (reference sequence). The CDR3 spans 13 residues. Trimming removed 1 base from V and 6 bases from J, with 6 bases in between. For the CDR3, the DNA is TGTGCCAGCAGCTTAGTAAGTTCCGGGGAGCTGTTTTTT. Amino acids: CASSLVSSGELFF. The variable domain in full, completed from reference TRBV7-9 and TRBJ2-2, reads DTGVSQNPRHKITKRGQNVTFRCDPISEHNRLYWYRQTLGQGPEFLTYFQNEAQLEKSRLLSDRFSAERPKGSFSTLEIQRTEQGDSAMYLCASSLVSSGELFFGEGSRLTVL.

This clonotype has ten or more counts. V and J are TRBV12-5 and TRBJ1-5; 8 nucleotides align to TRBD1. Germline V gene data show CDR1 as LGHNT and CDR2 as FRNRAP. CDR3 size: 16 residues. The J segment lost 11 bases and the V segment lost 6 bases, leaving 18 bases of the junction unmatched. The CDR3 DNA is TGTGCTAGTGGGCCCCGGGACAGGTGGCGGGTTTGGGCCCAGCATTTT. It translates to CASGPRDRWRVWAQHF.

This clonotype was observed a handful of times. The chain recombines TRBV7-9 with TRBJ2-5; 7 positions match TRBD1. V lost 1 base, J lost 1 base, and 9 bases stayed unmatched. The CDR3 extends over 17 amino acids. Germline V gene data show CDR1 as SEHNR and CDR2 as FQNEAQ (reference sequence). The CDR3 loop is CASSLGTGNRGQETQYF. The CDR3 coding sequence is TGTGCCAGCAGCTTAGGAACCGGGAACAGGGGCCAAGAGACCCAGTACTTC.

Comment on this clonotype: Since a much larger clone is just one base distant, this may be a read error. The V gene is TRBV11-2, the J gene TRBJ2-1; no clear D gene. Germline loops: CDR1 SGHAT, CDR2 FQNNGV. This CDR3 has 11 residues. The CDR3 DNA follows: TGTGCCAGCAGCTTCCTCCAGGAGCCGTTCTTC. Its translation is CASSFLQEPFF. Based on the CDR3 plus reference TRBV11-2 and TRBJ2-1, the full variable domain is EAGVAQSPRYKIIEKRQSVAFWCNPISGHATLYWYQQILGQGPKLLIQFQNNGVVDDSQLPKDRFSAERLKGVDSTLKIQPAKLEDSAVYLCASSFLQEPFFGPGTRLTVL.

CDR3 in DNA: TGTGCCAGCAGAGCTACCGGGACGGTCTCCTACGAGCAGTACTTC. Residues: CASRATGTVSYEQYF. The chain employs TRBV7-2 and TRBJ2-7; D may match TRBD1 or TRBD2 (5 bases each). This CDR3 is 15 amino acids long. The V end lost 6 bases, the J end lost 0 bases, and 15 bases lay between the germline ends. In germline, CDR1 is SGHTA, CDR2 FQGNSA.

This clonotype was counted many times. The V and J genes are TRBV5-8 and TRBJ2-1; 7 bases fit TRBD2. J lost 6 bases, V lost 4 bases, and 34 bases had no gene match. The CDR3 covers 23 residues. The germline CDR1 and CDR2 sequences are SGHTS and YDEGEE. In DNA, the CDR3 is TGTGCCAGCAGCGCCGGGGTCTCGGGAGGCAGGACGAGAGGCCGCTCAGGCATCAATGAGCAGTTCTTC. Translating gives CASSAGVSGGRTRGRSGINEQFF.

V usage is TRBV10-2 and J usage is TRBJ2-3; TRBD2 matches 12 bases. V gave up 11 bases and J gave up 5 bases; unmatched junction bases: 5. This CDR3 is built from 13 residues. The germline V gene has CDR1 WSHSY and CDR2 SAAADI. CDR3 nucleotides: TGCGCCGTTGGACTAGCGGGAAAAGATACGCAGTATTTT. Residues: CAVGLAGKDTQYF.

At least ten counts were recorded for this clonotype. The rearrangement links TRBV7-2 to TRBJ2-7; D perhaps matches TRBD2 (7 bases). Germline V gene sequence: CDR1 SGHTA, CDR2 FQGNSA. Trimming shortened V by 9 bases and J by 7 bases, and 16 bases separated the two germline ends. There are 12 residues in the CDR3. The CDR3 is CARFRGGGEQYF. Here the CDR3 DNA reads TGTGCCAGATTTAGGGGGGGGGGGGAGCAGTACTTC.

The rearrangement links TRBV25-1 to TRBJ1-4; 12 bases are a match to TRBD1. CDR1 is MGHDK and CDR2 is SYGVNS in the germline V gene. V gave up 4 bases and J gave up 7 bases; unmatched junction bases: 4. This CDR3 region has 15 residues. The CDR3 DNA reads TGTGCCAGCAGTGCCCCGGGACAGGGGGCTGAAAAACTGTTTTTT. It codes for CASSAPGQGAEKLFF.

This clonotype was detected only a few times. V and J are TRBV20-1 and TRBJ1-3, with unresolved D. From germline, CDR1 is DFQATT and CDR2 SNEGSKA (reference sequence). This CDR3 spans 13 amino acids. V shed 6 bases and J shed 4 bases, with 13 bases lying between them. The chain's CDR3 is CSAQSADGNTIYF. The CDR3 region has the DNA TGCAGTGCCCAATCGGCGGACGGAAACACCATATATTTT.